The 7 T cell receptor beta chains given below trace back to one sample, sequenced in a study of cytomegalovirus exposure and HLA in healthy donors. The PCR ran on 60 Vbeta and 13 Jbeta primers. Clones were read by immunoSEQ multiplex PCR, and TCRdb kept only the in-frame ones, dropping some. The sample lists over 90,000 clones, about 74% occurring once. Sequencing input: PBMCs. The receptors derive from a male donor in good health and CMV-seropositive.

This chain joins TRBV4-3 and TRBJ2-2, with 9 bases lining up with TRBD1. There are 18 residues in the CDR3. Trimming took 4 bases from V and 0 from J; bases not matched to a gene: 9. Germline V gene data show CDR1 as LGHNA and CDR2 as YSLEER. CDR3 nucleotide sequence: TGCGCCAGCAGCCCACGCGGGGGACAGGGCCCGAACACCGGGGAGCTGTTTTTT. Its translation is CASSPRGGQGPNTGELFF.

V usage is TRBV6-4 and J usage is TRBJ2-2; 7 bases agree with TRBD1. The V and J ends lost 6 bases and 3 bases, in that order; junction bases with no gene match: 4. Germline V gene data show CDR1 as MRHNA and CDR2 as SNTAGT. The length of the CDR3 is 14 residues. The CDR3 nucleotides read TGTGCCAGCAGCCTGGACAGGTACACCGGGGAGCTGTTTTTT. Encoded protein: CASSLDRYTGELFF.

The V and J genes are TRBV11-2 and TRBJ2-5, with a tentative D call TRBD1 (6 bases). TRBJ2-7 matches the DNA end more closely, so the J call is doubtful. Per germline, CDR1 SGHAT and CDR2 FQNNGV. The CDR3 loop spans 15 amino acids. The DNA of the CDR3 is TGTGCCAGCAGCTTAGGGCGGGCAGGGACATACGAGCAGTACTTC. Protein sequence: CASSLGRAGTYEQYF.

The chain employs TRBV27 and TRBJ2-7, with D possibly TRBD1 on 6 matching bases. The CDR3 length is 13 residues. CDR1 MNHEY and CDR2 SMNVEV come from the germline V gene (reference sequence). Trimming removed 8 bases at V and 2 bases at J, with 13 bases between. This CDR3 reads CASGRDTTYEQYF. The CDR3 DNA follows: TGTGCCAGCGGCCGGGACACGACCTACGAGCAGTACTTC.

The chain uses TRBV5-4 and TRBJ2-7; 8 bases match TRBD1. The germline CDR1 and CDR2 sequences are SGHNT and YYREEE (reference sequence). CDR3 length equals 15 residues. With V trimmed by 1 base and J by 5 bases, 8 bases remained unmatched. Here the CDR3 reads CASSLTWTGSNEQYF. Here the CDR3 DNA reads TGTGCCAGCAGCTTGACCTGGACAGGGAGTAACGAGCAGTACTTC.

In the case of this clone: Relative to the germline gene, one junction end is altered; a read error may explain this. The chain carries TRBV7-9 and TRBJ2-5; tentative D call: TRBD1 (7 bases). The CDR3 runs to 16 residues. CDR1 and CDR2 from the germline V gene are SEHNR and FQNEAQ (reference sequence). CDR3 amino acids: CSSSLADRGPGETQYF. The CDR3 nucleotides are TGTTCCAGCAGCTTAGCGGATAGGGGGCCCGGGGAGACCCAGTACTTC.

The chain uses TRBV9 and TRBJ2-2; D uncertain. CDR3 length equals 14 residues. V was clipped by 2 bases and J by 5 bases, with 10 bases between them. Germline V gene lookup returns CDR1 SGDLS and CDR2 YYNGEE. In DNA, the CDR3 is TGTGCCAGCAGCGTGGAGACCGTGACCGGGGAGCTGTTTTTT. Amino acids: CASSVETVTGELFF.